This T cell receptor beta chain appears in the sequencing data of a study of T cell responses to AZD1222 COVID-19 vaccine. Regarding the study as a whole: Researchers took repertoire samples only after the peak T cell response had come. Vaccine-related CD4 TCRs covered spike, predominating at 160-218 and 743-854.

From germline, CDR1 is MNHEY and CDR2 SMNVEV (reference sequence). The V segment lost 6 bases and the J segment 4 bases; nucleotides outside the gene matches: 8. The CDR3 has 14 residues. Of note for this clone: No antigen is known for it.

Here immunoSEQ multiplex PCR was the method, and the copy in TCRdb shows in-frame clones only, minus some. Among roughly 160,000 clones listed, around nine tenths were seen once. V is TRBV27 and J is TRBJ2-5; TRBD2 agrees at 7 bases. This receptor was taken from an adult in good health. Here the sequenced sample was peripheral blood, taken on day 0 of AZD1222 vaccination. The DNA for the CDR3 is TGTGCCAGCAGCTCAGCAGCGGGAAGAGAGACCCAGTACTTC. The encoded protein is CASSSAAGRETQYF.